This T cell receptor beta chain was recorded in a study of early T cells in non-severe SARS-CoV-2 infection. Study summary: Sequenced material consisted of bulk RNA (from unsorted whole blood), and chains were unpaired.

Notes on the study in general: Sequences matched to VDJdb favored anti-spike CD8 responses, while private and CD4 specificities were missed.

This clonotype has a count of ten or more. Its matching antigen is unknown. The library protocol tagged individual cDNA molecules with unique molecular identifiers. MiXCR, run by TCRdb on the 5' RACE reads, gives a single entry per CDR3 protein. This table holds around 33,000 distinct CDR3 sequences, 5.5% to 7.5% found once. Sequencing input: whole blood. The source of this sequence is an adult who was a healthcare worker with PCR-confirmed SARS-CoV-2 infection or an uninfected control (not recorded which).

CDR3 sequence: CASSLGSGSPYEQYF. The CDR3 region has the DNA TGTGCCAGCAGCTTGGGCTCAGGGTCGCCCTACGAGCAGTACTTC. The chain links TRBV7-2 to TRBJ2-7; possibly TRBD1 for D (5 bases). Trimming stripped 3 bases from V and 2 bases from J, with 14 bases between. Germline CDR1 reads SGHTA; CDR2 reads FQGNSA. The CDR3 spans 15 residues.